This TCR beta chain was captured in a study of OX40 agonist ivuxolimab in advanced cancers. The overall study: Mean age approximately 61 years, range 23 to 79; 82.7% male. Study findings and constraints: Clonal expansion was seen in CD4+ and CD8+ blood T cells by week 6 at 0.1 to 3.0 mg/kg.

The repertoire was sequenced with immunoSEQ multiplex PCR; TCRdb's copy has only in-frame clones and lacks some. The sample records 55,000 to 60,000 clones, 80% to 85% being singletons. Remarks on this clone: Its matching antigen is unknown.

The CDR3 covers 13 residues. J lost 3 bases, V lost 8 bases, and 5 bases had no gene match. Germline lookup yields CDR1 SGHRS and CDR2 YFSETQ. This sample comprised CD4+ or CD8+ T cells sorted from blood, obtained in a trial of the OX40 agonist ivuxolimab. This chain connects TRBV5-1 to TRBJ1-1; 9 positions agree with TRBD1. This clonotype originated in an adult with an advanced solid tumor such as melanoma, head and neck, liver or kidney cancer. CDR3 coding DNA: TGCGCCAGTGCACAGGGGGCGGACACTGAAGCTTTCTTT. The encoded protein is CASAQGADTEAFF. The whole variable domain, remainder taken from reference TRBV5-1 and TRBJ1-1, is KAGVTQTPRYLIKTRGQQVTLSCSPISGHRSVSWYQQTPGQGLQFLFEYFSETQRNKGNFPGRFSGRQFSNSRSEMNVSTLELGDSALYLCASAQGADTEAFFGQGTRLTVV.